What follows are 30 T cell receptor beta chains derived from one specimen sequenced in a study of regulatory T cells in long-lasting Graves disease. The time point here: newly diagnosed GD, antithyroid drugs for less than 3 months. TCR sequences were obtained from RNA taken from PBMCs. Libraries of TCR beta came from iRepertoire HTBI primers plus Arm-PCR of CDR3 regions. TCRdb re-called the multiplex PCR reads with MiXCR, one entry per CDR3 protein. The table shows under 300,000 distinct CDR3 sequences, with around 17% occurring only once. Sequences were derived from peripheral blood mononuclear cells (PBMCs), sampled at new diagnosis, from a patient treated with antithyroid drugs. These receptors were obtained from a female donor with Graves disease.

Ten or more counts support this clonotype. The V gene is TRBV6-1, the J gene TRBJ1-1; D is possibly TRBD1 (5 bases). Trimming shortened V by 6 bases and J by 1 base, and 6 bases separated the two germline ends. The CDR3 spans 12 residues. The germline CDR1 and CDR2 sequences are MNHNS and SASEGT. CDR3 DNA sequence: TGTGCCAGCAGCGACAGGAACACTGAAGCTTTCTTT. It specifies CASSDRNTEAFF.

This clonotype was seen at least ten times. This chain links TRBV4-1 with TRBJ2-1; 10 bases are shared with TRBD2. The germline gives CDR1 MGHRA, CDR2 YSYEKL. The J segment lost 5 bases and the V segment lost 3 bases, leaving 10 bases of the junction unmatched. The CDR3 covers 17 residues. The CDR3 sequence: CASSQHLASGRDNEQFF. The CDR3, as DNA: TGCGCCAGCAGCCAGCACCTAGCCAGCGGGAGGGACAATGAGCAGTTCTTC.

This clonotype has at least ten counts. The rearrangement joins TRBV18 to TRBJ2-5, with 9 bases that match TRBD2. This CDR3 is 17 amino acids long. After removal of 3 bases from V and 3 bases from J, the junction contained 11 bases not matched to a gene. Per germline, CDR1 KGHSH and CDR2 LQKENI. The CDR3 coding sequence is TGTGCCAGCTCACCCCCCTTCGTGACTAGCGGAAAAGAGACCCAGTACTTC. This sequence encodes CASSPPFVTSGKETQYF. Based on the CDR3 plus reference TRBV18 and TRBJ2-5, the full variable domain is NAGVMQNPRHLVRRRGQEARLRCSPMKGHSHVYWYRQLPEEGLKFMVYLQKENIIDESGMPKERFSAEFPKEGPSILRIQQVVRGDSAAYFCASSPPFVTSGKETQYFGPGTRLLVL.

This clonotype was counted many times. V gene TRBV3-1 combines with J gene TRBJ1-4, with 8 bases aligning to TRBD1. The germline V gene encodes CDR1 LGHDT and CDR2 YNNKEL (reference sequence). After removal of 4 bases from V and 5 bases from J, the junction contained 3 bases not matched to a gene. There are 14 residues in the CDR3. This CDR3 is CASSRQGMNEKLFF. CDR3 DNA: TGTGCCAGCAGCCGACAGGGGATGAATGAAAAACTGTTTTTT.

This clonotype was recorded at least ten times. This rearrangement joins TRBV10-3 to TRBJ1-2; 8 positions match TRBD1. This CDR3 spans 19 amino acids. The germline V gene encodes CDR1 ENHRY and CDR2 SYGVKD. The V segment lost 0 bases and the J segment 0 bases; nucleotides outside the gene matches: 12. The CDR3 DNA reads TGTGCCATCAGTGAGTCGACACAGAGGACAGGGTCAACTAACTATGGCTACACCTTC. The encoded protein is CAISESTQRTGSTNYGYTF.

A word on this clonotype: This may be a read error, as it is one base from a much larger clone. The CDR3, as DNA: TGCGCCAGCAGCCAAGATGCGAAACAGGGGCGGGGAAAACTGTTTTTT. Its translation is CASSQDAKQGRGKLFF. The chain carries TRBV4-1 and TRBJ1-4, with TRBD1 matching over 7 bases. Trimming took 0 bases from V and 10 from J; bases not matched to a gene: 11. CDR3 length equals 16 residues. CDR1 MGHRA and CDR2 YSYEKL come from the germline V gene.

The V call is TRBV11-3, the J call TRBJ2-3; D remains unclear. This CDR3 is built from 15 residues. The V end was cut by 1 base, the J end by 2 bases, with 10 bases between. Germline V gene lookup returns CDR1 SGHNT and CDR2 YENEEA. The CDR3 DNA sequence: TGTGCCAGCAGCTTAGGGTTGCCTAACACAGATACGCAGTATTTT. This codes for CASSLGLPNTDTQYF.

This clonotype has a count of ten or more. V usage is TRBV20-1 and J usage is TRBJ2-1, with D unclear. Trimming removed 3 bases at V and 9 bases at J, with 18 bases between. The CDR3 spans 14 residues. Germline V gene data show CDR1 as DFQATT and CDR2 as SNEGSKA (reference sequence). The CDR3 reads CSASRLGVQREQFF. The CDR3 DNA is TGCAGTGCTAGCCGACTTGGGGTTCAACGTGAGCAGTTCTTC.

In this sample, this clonotype turned up many times. The rearrangement links TRBV28 to TRBJ2-3, with D hard to call. The length of the CDR3 is 17 residues. Looked up from germline, CDR1 is MDHEN and CDR2 is SYDVKM. With 6 bases removed from V and 6 bases from J, the gap between germline ends came to 25 bases. CDR3 sequence reads: CASRLLFPGPDADTQYF. CDR3 sequence (DNA): TGTGCCAGCAGGCTACTTTTTCCGGGTCCGGACGCCGATACGCAGTATTTT.

This clonotype was seen repeatedly, ten times or more. The genes are TRBV19 and TRBJ2-7, with D possibly being TRBD1 (5 bases). V was cut by 7 bases and J by 1 base, with 14 bases left in between. Germline CDR1 LNHDA, CDR2 SQIVND (reference sequence). The CDR3 consists of 14 residues. CDR3 amino acids: CASTPRGLSYEQYF. In nucleotides, the CDR3 is TGTGCCAGTACCCCTAGGGGCCTTTCCTACGAGCAGTACTTC.

The CDR3 protein is CASRTTGAYEQYF. CDR3 nucleotides: TGTGCCAGCAGAACAACAGGGGCTTACGAGCAGTACTTC. This chain joins TRBV12-3 or TRBV12-4 and TRBJ2-7, with 7 bases that match TRBD1. V lost 6 bases to trimming and J lost 4 bases; unmatched junction nucleotides: 6. This CDR3 has 13 amino acids.

This clonotype was seen ten or more times. This chain joins TRBV7-8 and TRBJ1-1, with 8 bases fitting TRBD1. The CDR3 sequence is 16 residues long. J gave up 0 bases and V 1 base, and 4 bases lay outside the gene matches. Per the germline V gene, CDR1 is SGHVS and CDR2 is FQNEAQ. CDR3 sequence: CASSLEGGQVNTEAFF. Here the CDR3 DNA reads TGTGCCAGCAGCTTAGAGGGGGGACAGGTGAACACTGAAGCTTTCTTT.

The V call is TRBV27, the J call TRBJ2-1, with a possible D match to TRBD2 (6 bases). Germline CDR1 is MNHEY and CDR2 is SMNVEV (reference sequence). The CDR3 covers 15 residues. V lost 9 bases and J 6 bases, leaving 21 bases between the germline ends. The CDR3 nucleotides are TGTGCCAGTGCATCAGGCGGGATCCCTCCCAATGAGCAGTTCTTC. Protein product: CASASGGIPPNEQFF.

This clonotype was recorded at least ten times. The chain has TRBV6-1 and TRBJ2-7; tentatively, D is TRBD1 (5 bases). The CDR3 is made up of 14 amino acids. Germline loops: CDR1 MNHNS, CDR2 SASEGT. V was shortened by 4 bases and J by 4 bases, with 14 bases between the two germline ends. CDR3 DNA: TGTGCCAGCAGTGCCCTGGGGCAGGGTTACGAGCAGTACTTC. Its translation is CASSALGQGYEQYF.

This clonotype was recorded at least ten times. The CDR3 DNA sequence: TGTGCCAGCAGCTGGAACCCGGGACAGGGGGCTCTTGGCTACACCTTC. This sequence encodes CASSWNPGQGALGYTF. This chain joins TRBV5-5 and TRBJ1-2; 12 bases line up with TRBD1. Trimming removed 3 bases from V and 7 bases from J; junction bases left unmatched: 10. CDR1 and CDR2 (germline): SGHKS, YYEKEE (reference sequence). This CDR3 has 16 residues.

There are many counts of this clonotype. The chain couples TRBV7-8 to TRBJ2-2; the match to TRBD1 covers 7 bases. The ends lost 2 bases at V and 1 base at J; junction bases unmatched: 4. The CDR3 has 16 amino acids. Germline CDR1 is SGHVS and CDR2 is FQNEAQ. The CDR3 nucleotides read TGTGCCAGCAGCTTAAGGCAGGGGGTGAACACCGGGGAGCTGTTTTTT. Residues: CASSLRQGVNTGELFF.

This clonotype was found many times. The rearrangement joins TRBV12-3 or TRBV12-4 to TRBJ1-6, with no clear D. This CDR3 spans 12 amino acids. Trimming stripped 6 bases from V and 7 bases from J, with 7 bases between. This CDR3 is CASSSYNSPLHF. For the CDR3, the DNA is TGTGCCAGCAGCTCGTACAATTCACCCCTCCACTTT.

This clonotype came up many times. The chain couples TRBV10-3 to TRBJ1-1, with 9 bases fitting TRBD1. Germline V lookup: CDR1 ENHRY, CDR2 SYGVKD. The CDR3 covers 13 residues. With V trimmed by 6 bases and J by 7 bases, 6 bases remained unmatched. The CDR3 is CAISGTGRGEAFF. The CDR3 DNA sequence: TGTGCCATCAGCGGGACAGGGAGAGGTGAAGCTTTCTTT.

This clonotype has at least ten counts. V and J are TRBV28 and TRBJ1-2; no clear D. The CDR3 consists of 11 residues. Germline lookup yields CDR1 MDHEN and CDR2 SYDVKM. Trimming stripped 2 bases from V and 8 bases from J, with 6 bases between. The CDR3 nucleotides read TGTGCCAGCAGTTTACAGTTCGGCTACACCTTC. It specifies CASSLQFGYTF.

This chain joins TRBV11-2 and TRBJ1-6, with a weak D call TRBD1 (5 bases). The CDR3 sequence is 14 residues long. The V and J ends lost 6 bases and 11 bases respectively, with 17 bases between them. Germline V gene lookup returns CDR1 SGHAT and CDR2 FQNNGV. As DNA, the CDR3 is TGTGCCAGCAGGACCTCAGGGACCGTAACACCCCTCCACTTT. Translated, it gives CASRTSGTVTPLHF. The whole variable domain, filled in from reference TRBV11-2 and TRBJ1-6, reads EAGVAQSPRYKIIEKRQSVAFWCNPISGHATLYWYQQILGQGPKLLIQFQNNGVVDDSQLPKDRFSAERLKGVDSTLKIQPAKLEDSAVYLCASRTSGTVTPLHFGNGTRLTVT.

This clonotype appeared many times. J is TRBJ1-2 and V is TRBV19; the D gene is possibly TRBD1 (6 bases). Trimming left V 6 bases short and J 5 bases short, with 13 bases between. The CDR3 has 13 amino acids. Germline V gene lookup returns CDR1 LNHDA and CDR2 SQIVND (reference sequence). CDR3 residues: CASRENRAYGYTF. The CDR3, as DNA: TGTGCCAGTAGAGAAAACAGGGCGTATGGCTACACCTTC.

The V call is TRBV9, the J call TRBJ1-6, with D uncertain. The CDR3 totals 15 residues. Trimming removed 0 bases from V and 7 bases from J, with 11 bases in between. Looked up from germline, CDR1 is SGDLS and CDR2 is YYNGEE. Written as DNA, the CDR3 is TGTGCCAGCAGCGTAGAGGCTCTGTTAAATTCACCCCTCCACTTT. Its translation: CASSVEALLNSPLHF.

This chain connects TRBV6-5 to TRBJ2-7; D gene unclear. Trimming took off 2 bases at V and 0 bases at J, with 11 bases between the two ends. The CDR3 has 15 amino acids. Germline values: CDR1 MNHEY, CDR2 SVGAGI. CDR3 region: CASSYGLQSSYEQYF. As DNA, the CDR3 is TGTGCCAGCAGTTACGGGCTCCAAAGCTCCTACGAGCAGTACTTC.

The rearrangement uses TRBV19 and TRBJ2-2; the match to TRBD2 covers 11 bases. The CDR3 loop spans 17 amino acids. Trimming cost V 4 bases and J 2 bases; bases outside gene matches: 6. From germline, CDR1 is LNHDA and CDR2 SQIVND (reference sequence). CDR3 amino acids: CASSKVAGGSNTGELFF. The DNA for the CDR3 is TGTGCCAGTAGTAAGGTAGCGGGAGGGAGTAACACCGGGGAGCTGTTTTTT.

This clonotype has ten or more counts. The rearrangement uses TRBV18 and TRBJ2-2; a weak D match, TRBD1 (5 bases). Per germline, CDR1 KGHSH and CDR2 LQKENI. V lost 2 bases and J lost 1, with 5 bases in between. The CDR3 length is 14 residues. CDR3 protein: CASSPTGNTGELFF. The DNA for the CDR3 is TGTGCCAGCTCACCAACAGGGAACACCGGGGAGCTGTTTTTT.

In this sample, this clonotype turned up many times. V is TRBV7-2 and J is TRBJ2-1; no clear D. This CDR3 has 15 residues. Germline V gene lookup returns CDR1 SGHTA and CDR2 FQGNSA. With 2 bases removed from V and 0 bases from J, the gap between germline ends came to 8 bases. DNA for the CDR3: TGTGCCAGCAGCTTACGCTACCTCTCCTACAATGAGCAGTTCTTC. This gives the protein CASSLRYLSYNEQFF. The full variable domain, in which reference TRBV7-2 and TRBJ2-1 provide the parts outside the CDR3, is GAGVSQSPSNKVTEKGKDVELRCDPISGHTALYWYRQSLGQGLEFLIYFQGNSAPDKSGLPSDRFSAERTGGSVSTLTIQRTQQEDSAVYLCASSLRYLSYNEQFFGPGTRLTVL.

Remarks on this clonotype: A clone one base away is much larger, so this may be a read error. V gene TRBV20-1 combines with J gene TRBJ1-1; 7 bases agree with TRBD1. Germline CDR1 DFQATT, CDR2 SNEGSKA (reference sequence). V dropped 6 bases and J dropped 2; count of bases not matched to a gene: 6. The length of the CDR3 is 13 residues. DNA of the CDR3: TGCAGTGCGGGGAGACAGGGCAACACTGAAGCTTTCTTT. Encoded protein: CSAGRQGNTEAFF.

This clonotype was picked up many times. The chain joins TRBV7-2 to TRBJ1-2, with D maybe TRBD1 (6 bases). The V end was cut by 4 bases, the J end by 7 bases, with 13 bases between. The CDR3 is 13 amino acids. Germline V gene lookup returns CDR1 SGHTA and CDR2 FQGNSA. The chain's CDR3 is CASSWGPNTGYTF. CDR3 bases: TGTGCCAGCAGCTGGGGGCCAAACACTGGCTACACCTTC.

V usage is TRBV24-1 and J usage is TRBJ2-5; 8 bases match TRBD2. After removal of 5 bases from V and 3 bases from J, the junction contained 4 bases not matched to a gene. CDR1 and CDR2 (germline): KGHDR, SFDVKD. CDR3 length: 14 residues. CDR3 in amino acids: CATSGTSGEETQYF. CDR3 nucleotide sequence: TGTGCCACCAGTGGAACTAGCGGTGAAGAGACCCAGTACTTC.

Many counts were recorded for this clonotype. A read error may produce the germline difference seen at one junction end. The CDR3 bases are TGTGCCAGCAGCGAAGGGACTTTTACGCAGTATTTT. Translated, it gives CASSEGTFTQYF. This chain joins TRBV2 and TRBJ2-3, with D possibly matching TRBD2 (6 bases). CDR3 length: 12 residues. The germline gives CDR1 SNHLY, CDR2 FYNNEI.